The rows below give T cell receptor beta chains drawn from one sample of a study of technical replicates of blood from several donors. The repertoire was sequenced with immunoSEQ multiplex PCR; TCRdb's copy has only in-frame clones and lacks some. The profile shows roughly 12,000 clones, 90% to 95% of them singletons. The sequencing input was PBMCs. These receptors were collected from a human donor in good health. Each CDR3 is given with its conserved first and last residue. A D gene is named only where the DNA matches it firmly. A row's size may be missing; if present it is once, few, many or a size class.

V gene: TRBV7-9
J gene: TRBJ1-1
CDR3 length: 13
D gene: NA
clone size: NA
CDR3 DNA: TGTGCCAGCAGCTTAGGCCGGGATGCCGAAGCTTTCTTT
CDR3 protein: CASSLGRDAEAFF

V gene: TRBV7-9
J gene: TRBJ2-7
CDR3 length: 14
D gene: TRBD1
clone size: NA
CDR3 DNA: TGTGCCAGCAGCTTCGGGGCAGGGGGCGGCGAGCAGTACTTC
CDR3 protein: CASSFGAGGGEQYF

V gene: TRBV10-3
J gene: TRBJ2-2
CDR3 length: 13
D gene: NA
clone size: NA
CDR3 DNA: TGTGCCATCACCCCGGGAGCGACCGGGGAGCTGTTTTTT
CDR3 protein: CAITPGATGELFF

V gene: TRBV19
J gene: TRBJ1-1
CDR3 length: 13
D gene: NA
clone size: NA
CDR3 DNA: TGTGCCAGTAGTATTTCCGGGGTCACTGAAGCTTTCTTT
CDR3 protein: CASSISGVTEAFF

V gene: TRBV5-1
J gene: TRBJ2-7
CDR3 length: 16
D gene: TRBD2
clone size: once
CDR3 DNA: TGCGCCAGCAGCTTGGGGACACTAGCGGGAGGGAACGAGCAGTACTTC
CDR3 protein: CASSLGTLAGGNEQYF

V gene: TRBV7-8
J gene: TRBJ2-7
CDR3 length: 14
D gene: TRBD1
clone size: NA
CDR3 DNA: TGTGCCAGCAGCTGGGGGACAGGTCAATACGAGCAGTACTTC
CDR3 protein: CASSWGTGQYEQYF

V gene: TRBV2
J gene: TRBJ2-1
CDR3 length: 13
D gene: NA
clone size: NA
CDR3 DNA: TGTGCCAGCAGTGAAATCGGGTTCAATGAGCAGTTCTTC
CDR3 protein: CASSEIGFNEQFF

V gene: TRBV18
J gene: TRBJ2-3
CDR3 length: 14
D gene: TRBD1
clone size: NA
CDR3 DNA: TGTGCCAGCTCATCTACAGGGGTTCAAGATACGCAGTATTTT
CDR3 protein: CASSSTGVQDTQYF

V gene: TRBV7-9
J gene: TRBJ2-1
CDR3 length: 16
D gene: TRBD2
clone size: once
CDR3 DNA: TGTGCCAGCAGCTCCCACCTTAGCGGGAAAGCAAATGAGCAGTTCTTC
CDR3 protein: CASSSHLSGKANEQFF

V gene: TRBV28
J gene: TRBJ2-5
CDR3 length: 15
D gene: TRBD2
clone size: large
CDR3 DNA: TGTGCCAGCACCGCAGGGCGGGAGGGGGGGGAGACCCAGTACTTC
CDR3 protein: CASTAGREGGETQYF

V gene: TRBV7-3
J gene: TRBJ2-1
CDR3 length: 17
D gene: TRBD1
clone size: once
CDR3 DNA: TGTGCCAGCAGCTCCGGGACAGCAGTAAGCTCCTACAATGAGCAGTTCTTC
CDR3 protein: CASSSGTAVSSYNEQFF

V gene: TRBV6-5
J gene: TRBJ2-7
CDR3 length: 15
D gene: NA
clone size: NA
CDR3 DNA: TGTGCCAGCAGTAGGGGCCCTACGTCGGCCTACGAGCAGTACTTC
CDR3 protein: CASSRGPTSAYEQYF

V gene: TRBV5-6
J gene: TRBJ2-3
CDR3 length: 15
D gene: TRBD2
clone size: NA
CDR3 DNA: TGTGCCAGCAGCTTTCGAGCGGGAGGGCCAGATACGCAGTATTTT
CDR3 protein: CASSFRAGGPDTQYF

V gene: TRBV28
J gene: TRBJ2-2
CDR3 length: 15
D gene: TRBD1
clone size: NA
CDR3 DNA: TGTGCCAGCAGACCTGGTCAGGGGGCGAACGGGGAGCTGTTTTTT
CDR3 protein: CASRPGQGANGELFF

V gene: TRBV4-2
J gene: TRBJ2-3
CDR3 length: 16
D gene: TRBD2
clone size: NA
CDR3 DNA: TGTGCCAGCATGCCCTCGCTAGCGGGAGGATCAGATACGCAGTATTTT
CDR3 protein: CASMPSLAGGSDTQYF

V gene: TRBV29-1
J gene: TRBJ1-1
CDR3 length: 16
D gene: NA
clone size: few
CDR3 DNA: TGCAGCGCCGACGGGGAGGGGGGCGCAGGGAGAGAACAAGCTTTCTTT
CDR3 protein: CSADGEGGAGREQAFF

V gene: TRBV11-2
J gene: TRBJ1-4
CDR3 length: 13
D gene: NA
clone size: NA
CDR3 DNA: TGTGCCAGCAGCTTAGTGAGGGGGGGATCACTGTTTTTT
CDR3 protein: CASSLVRGGSLFF

V gene: TRBV4-1
J gene: TRBJ2-3
CDR3 length: 16
D gene: TRBD2
clone size: NA
CDR3 DNA: TGCGCCAGCAGCCAAGCAACTAGCGGTTACACAGATACGCAGTATTTT
CDR3 protein: CASSQATSGYTDTQYF

V gene: TRBV6-4
J gene: TRBJ2-1
CDR3 length: 16
D gene: NA
clone size: NA
CDR3 DNA: TGTGCCAGCAGTGACATTGGGGGGAGCTCCTACAATGAGCAGTTCTTC
CDR3 protein: CASSDIGGSSYNEQFF

V gene: TRBV5-1
J gene: TRBJ2-2
CDR3 length: 16
D gene: TRBD2
clone size: NA
CDR3 DNA: TGCGCCAGCAGCTTCCTCGGGGGGGGGAACACCGGGGAGCTGTTTTTT
CDR3 protein: CASSFLGGGNTGELFF

V gene: TRBV10-1
J gene: TRBJ2-5
CDR3 length: 15
D gene: TRBD2
clone size: NA
CDR3 DNA: TGCGCCAGCAGTGAAGCTCTAGCGGGAAAGGAGACCCAGTACTTC
CDR3 protein: CASSEALAGKETQYF

V gene: TRBV5-5
J gene: TRBJ1-1
CDR3 length: 16
D gene: NA
clone size: NA
CDR3 DNA: TGTGCCAGCAGCTTGGTGGAGGGGGGGGCTTACACTGAAGCTTTCTTT
CDR3 protein: CASSLVEGGAYTEAFF

V gene: TRBV11-2
J gene: TRBJ2-7
CDR3 length: 15
D gene: TRBD1
clone size: NA
CDR3 DNA: TGTGCCAGCAGGCGGCCGGGACAGGGTTTCCACGAGCAGTACTTC
CDR3 protein: CASRRPGQGFHEQYF

V gene: TRBV2
J gene: TRBJ2-7
CDR3 length: 11
D gene: NA
clone size: NA
CDR3 DNA: TGTGCCAGCAGTGATAACTACGAGCAGTACTTC
CDR3 protein: CASSDNYEQYF

V gene: TRBV1
J gene: TRBJ2-2
CDR3 length: 18
D gene: NA
clone size: NA
CDR3 DNA: TGCACCAGCAGCCAGGGATTAAACGACAGGACCGGGGTCGGGGAGCTGTTTTTT
CDR3 protein: CTSSQGLNDRTGVGELFF

V gene: TRBV5-8
J gene: TRBJ2-4
CDR3 length: 14
D gene: NA
clone size: once
CDR3 DNA: TGTGCCAGCAGTTTCCCTCAGGGCTTCGACATTCAGTACTTC
CDR3 protein: CASSFPQGFDIQYF

V gene: TRBV28
J gene: TRBJ2-7
CDR3 length: 15
D gene: TRBD1
clone size: NA
CDR3 DNA: TGTGCGGCTACTGGTGAGGGGGCTCCGTCTGACGAGCAGTACTTC
CDR3 protein: CAATGEGAPSDEQYF

V gene: TRBV28
J gene: TRBJ2-5
CDR3 length: 14
D gene: TRBD1
clone size: NA
CDR3 DNA: TGTGCCAGCAGTTCCCCGGACAGGCAAGAGACCCAGTACTTC
CDR3 protein: CASSSPDRQETQYF

V gene: TRBV21-1
J gene: TRBJ2-5
CDR3 length: 15
D gene: NA
clone size: NA
CDR3 DNA: TGTGCCAGCAGCAAAGTGGCAGGAACCCAAGAGACCCAGTACTTC
CDR3 protein: CASSKVAGTQETQYF

V gene: TRBV4-2
J gene: TRBJ2-5
CDR3 length: 15
D gene: NA
clone size: NA
CDR3 DNA: TGTGCCAGCAGCCCAAGGGGGGCGGGAGAGGAGACCCAGTACTTC
CDR3 protein: CASSPRGAGEETQYF

V gene: TRBV29-1
J gene: TRBJ2-1
CDR3 length: 10
D gene: NA
clone size: NA
CDR3 DNA: TGCAGCGTTACCCGGGACTGGCAGTTCTTC
CDR3 protein: CSVTRDWQFF

V gene: TRBV5-1
J gene: TRBJ2-1
CDR3 length: 13
D gene: TRBD2
clone size: few
CDR3 DNA: TGCGCCAGCAGTGGGACTAGCGGGAATGAGCAGTTCTTC
CDR3 protein: CASSGTSGNEQFF

V gene: TRBV29-1
J gene: TRBJ2-3
CDR3 length: 14
D gene: TRBD2
clone size: once
CDR3 DNA: TGCAGCGTTTCCCTAGCGGGAGTCGTAGATACGCAGTATTTT
CDR3 protein: CSVSLAGVVDTQYF

V gene: TRBV28
J gene: TRBJ2-5
CDR3 length: 11
D gene: NA
clone size: NA
CDR3 DNA: TGTGCCAGCTACAGCGGGGAGACCCAGTACTTC
CDR3 protein: CASYSGETQYF

V gene: TRBV2
J gene: TRBJ1-5
CDR3 length: 14
D gene: TRBD1
clone size: NA
CDR3 DNA: TGTGCCAGCAGTCAAATGACAGGGAATCAGCCCCAGCATTTT
CDR3 protein: CASSQMTGNQPQHF

V gene: TRBV6-1
J gene: TRBJ2-3
CDR3 length: 17
D gene: TRBD2
clone size: NA
CDR3 DNA: TGTGCCAGCAGTGGGGGGACTAGCGTATACCCCACAGATACGCAGTATTTT
CDR3 protein: CASSGGTSVYPTDTQYF

V gene: TRBV11-2
J gene: TRBJ2-3
CDR3 length: 14
D gene: NA
clone size: NA
CDR3 DNA: TGTGCCAGCAGCTTATTGAGCGCCGGAGATACGCAGTATTTT
CDR3 protein: CASSLLSAGDTQYF

V gene: TRBV5-1
J gene: TRBJ2-7
CDR3 length: 13
D gene: TRBD1
clone size: NA
CDR3 DNA: TGCGCCAGCAGCCTGGACAGGGGCGACGAGCAGTACTTC
CDR3 protein: CASSLDRGDEQYF

V gene: TRBV5-1
J gene: TRBJ2-3
CDR3 length: 15
D gene: TRBD1
clone size: once
CDR3 DNA: TGCGCCAGCAGCTTGGGACAGGGAGAGCCAGATACGCAGTATTTT
CDR3 protein: CASSLGQGEPDTQYF

V gene: TRBV11-2
J gene: TRBJ2-3
CDR3 length: 13
D gene: TRBD2
clone size: NA
CDR3 DNA: TGTGCCAGCAGCTTACGGGAGGCAGATACGCAGTATTTT
CDR3 protein: CASSLREADTQYF

V gene: TRBV6-5
J gene: TRBJ1-1
CDR3 length: 12
D gene: TRBD1
clone size: NA
CDR3 DNA: TGTGCCAGCAGTGGGCGGACAGGGATGGCTTTCTTT
CDR3 protein: CASSGRTGMAFF

V gene: TRBV6-1
J gene: TRBJ2-7
CDR3 length: 11
D gene: NA
clone size: NA
CDR3 DNA: TGTGCCAGCAGTGCCAGCTACGAGCAGTACTTC
CDR3 protein: CASSASYEQYF

V gene: TRBV5-1
J gene: TRBJ1-5
CDR3 length: 13
D gene: TRBD1
clone size: NA
CDR3 DNA: TGCGCCAGCAGCGTGACAGGGCCCGAGCCCCAGCATTTT
CDR3 protein: CASSVTGPEPQHF

V gene: TRBV7-8
J gene: TRBJ2-7
CDR3 length: 16
D gene: NA
clone size: NA
CDR3 DNA: TGTGCCAGCAGCTTATATCCGGGTCCCACCGAGAACGAGCAGTACTTC
CDR3 protein: CASSLYPGPTENEQYF

V gene: TRBV4-1
J gene: TRBJ1-2
CDR3 length: 15
D gene: TRBD1
clone size: NA
CDR3 DNA: TGCGCCAGCAGCCAAGTCTGGACAGGGCCCTATGGCTACACCTTC
CDR3 protein: CASSQVWTGPYGYTF

V gene: TRBV28
J gene: TRBJ1-3
CDR3 length: 15
D gene: NA
clone size: NA
CDR3 DNA: TGTGCCAGCAGTCCTGAGACAAGCCTCGGAAACACCATATATTTT
CDR3 protein: CASSPETSLGNTIYF

V gene: TRBV23-1
J gene: TRBJ2-7
CDR3 length: 10
D gene: NA
clone size: NA
CDR3 DNA: TGCGCCAGCATCCGTCGCGAGCAGTACTTC
CDR3 protein: CASIRREQYF

V gene: TRBV5-1
J gene: TRBJ1-5
CDR3 length: 16
D gene: NA
clone size: NA
CDR3 DNA: TGCGCCAGCAGCTTGGATTCGGGGGGAGTCAATCAGCCCCAGCATTTT
CDR3 protein: CASSLDSGGVNQPQHF

V gene: TRBV5-6
J gene: TRBJ2-7
CDR3 length: 14
D gene: NA
clone size: NA
CDR3 DNA: TGTGCCAGCAGCTGGGAGCCAAACCCCTACGAGCAGTACTTC
CDR3 protein: CASSWEPNPYEQYF

V gene: TRBV29-1
J gene: TRBJ1-1
CDR3 length: 13
D gene: NA
clone size: NA
CDR3 DNA: TGCAGCGTCGAGCCGTCAGTACAGGGTGAAGCTTTCTTT
CDR3 protein: CSVEPSVQGEAFF

V gene: TRBV7-2
J gene: TRBJ1-2
CDR3 length: 16
D gene: TRBD1
clone size: NA
CDR3 DNA: TGTGCCAGCAGCAATCAACTAAAAGACAGGGACTATGGCTACACCTTC
CDR3 protein: CASSNQLKDRDYGYTF

V gene: TRBV30
J gene: TRBJ2-2
CDR3 length: 18
D gene: TRBD2
clone size: NA
CDR3 DNA: TGTGCCTGGAGCCACCCCGGGACTAGCGGAAGAAGAACCGGGGAGCTGTTTTTT
CDR3 protein: CAWSHPGTSGRRTGELFF